This T cell receptor (beta chain) is from a study of technical replicates of blood from several donors. The method was immunoSEQ multiplex PCR; TCRdb's version includes in-frame clones alone and lacks a portion of them. The repertoire holds about 60,000 clones, with about 90% as singletons. This CDR3 has 16 amino acids. Germline V gene data show CDR1 as SGHAT and CDR2 as FQNNGV. V lost 5 bases and J 5 bases, leaving 19 bases between the germline ends. The rearrangement uses TRBV11-2 and TRBJ2-1; D is possibly TRBD2 (5 bases). Sequenced: PBMCs. The clonotype originates from a human donor in good health. Some clones in this sample may be carry-over from other donors' samples. CDR3 sequence reads: CASSPYLRAIHNEQFF. In nucleotides, the CDR3 is TGTGCCAGCAGCCCATACCTGCGGGCCATACACAATGAGCAGTTCTTC. The full variable domain, completed using reference TRBV11-2 and TRBJ2-1, is EAGVAQSPRYKIIEKRQSVAFWCNPISGHATLYWYQQILGQGPKLLIQFQNNGVVDDSQLPKDRFSAERLKGVDSTLKIQPAKLEDSAVYLCASSPYLRAIHNEQFFGPGTRLTVL.